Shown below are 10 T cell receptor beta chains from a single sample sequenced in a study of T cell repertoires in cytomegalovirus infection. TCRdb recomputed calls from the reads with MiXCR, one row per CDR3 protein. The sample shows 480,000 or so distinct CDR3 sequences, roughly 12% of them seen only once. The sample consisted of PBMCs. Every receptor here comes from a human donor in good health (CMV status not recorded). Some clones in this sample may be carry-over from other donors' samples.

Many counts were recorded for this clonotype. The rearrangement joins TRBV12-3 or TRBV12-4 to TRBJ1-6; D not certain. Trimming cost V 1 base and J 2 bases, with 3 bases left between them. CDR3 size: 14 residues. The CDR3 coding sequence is TGTGCCAGCAGTTTAGGCACCTATAATTCACCCCTCCACTTT. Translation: CASSLGTYNSPLHF.

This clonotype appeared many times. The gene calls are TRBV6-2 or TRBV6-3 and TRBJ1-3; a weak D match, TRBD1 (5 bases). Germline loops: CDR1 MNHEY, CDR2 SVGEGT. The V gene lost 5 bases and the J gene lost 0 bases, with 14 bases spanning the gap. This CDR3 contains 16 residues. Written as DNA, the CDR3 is TGTGCCAGCAGTAAGACAGCATACTCCTCTGGAAACACCATATATTTT. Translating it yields CASSKTAYSSGNTIYF.

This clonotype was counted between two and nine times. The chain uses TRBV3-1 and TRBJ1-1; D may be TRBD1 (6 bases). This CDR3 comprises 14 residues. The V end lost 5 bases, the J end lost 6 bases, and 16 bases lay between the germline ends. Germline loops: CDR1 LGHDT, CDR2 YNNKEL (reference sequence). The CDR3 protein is CASSFNTGQSEAFF. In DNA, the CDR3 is TGTGCCAGCAGCTTCAACACAGGGCAATCTGAAGCTTTCTTT. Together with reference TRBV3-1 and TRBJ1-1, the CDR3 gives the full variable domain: DTAVSQTPKYLVTQMGNDKSIKCEQNLGHDTMYWYKQDSKKFLKIMFSYNNKELIINETVPNRFSPKSPDKAHLNLHINSLELGDSAVYFCASSFNTGQSEAFFGQGTRLTVV.

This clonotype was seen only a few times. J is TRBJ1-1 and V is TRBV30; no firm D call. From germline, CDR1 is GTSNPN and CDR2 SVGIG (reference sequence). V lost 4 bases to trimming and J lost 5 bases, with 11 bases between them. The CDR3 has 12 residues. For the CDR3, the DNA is TGTGCCTGGAAAGGGAGTTTAACTGAAGCTTTCTTT. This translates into CAWKGSLTEAFF.

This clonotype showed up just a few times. The CDR3 sequence: CASSLSGPGYEQYF. CDR3 in DNA: TGTGCCAGCAGTTTATCGGGACCTGGGTACGAGCAGTACTTC. The chain uses TRBV12-3 or TRBV12-4 and TRBJ2-7; D could derive from TRBD1 or TRBD2 (5 bases each). V lost 2 bases to trimming and J lost 4 bases, with 12 bases between them. CDR3 length equals 14 residues.

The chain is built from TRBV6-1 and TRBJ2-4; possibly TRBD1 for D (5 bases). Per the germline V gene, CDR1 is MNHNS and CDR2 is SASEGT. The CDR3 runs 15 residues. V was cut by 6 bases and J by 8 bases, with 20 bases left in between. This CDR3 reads CASSLGVRTHDIQYF. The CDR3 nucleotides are TGTGCCAGCAGCCTAGGGGTGAGGACGCATGACATTCAGTACTTC.

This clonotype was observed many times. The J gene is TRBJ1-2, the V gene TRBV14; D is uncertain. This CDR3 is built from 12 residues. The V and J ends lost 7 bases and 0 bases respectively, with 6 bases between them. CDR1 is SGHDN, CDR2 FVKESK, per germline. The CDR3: CASKGANYGYTF. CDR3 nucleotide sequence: TGTGCCAGCAAAGGTGCTAACTATGGCTACACCTTC. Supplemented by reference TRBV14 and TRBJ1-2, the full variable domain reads EAGVTQFPSHSVIEKGQTVTLRCDPISGHDNLYWYRRVMGKEIKFLLHFVKESKQDESGMPNNRFLAERTGGTYSTLKVQPAELEDSGVYFCASKGANYGYTFGSGTRLTVV.

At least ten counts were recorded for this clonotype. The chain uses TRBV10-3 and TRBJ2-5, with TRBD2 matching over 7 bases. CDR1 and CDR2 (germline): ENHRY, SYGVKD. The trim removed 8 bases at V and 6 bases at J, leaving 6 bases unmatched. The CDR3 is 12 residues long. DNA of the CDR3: TGTGCCATCGGGGAGGGCGTAAAGACCCAGTACTTC. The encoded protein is CAIGEGVKTQYF.

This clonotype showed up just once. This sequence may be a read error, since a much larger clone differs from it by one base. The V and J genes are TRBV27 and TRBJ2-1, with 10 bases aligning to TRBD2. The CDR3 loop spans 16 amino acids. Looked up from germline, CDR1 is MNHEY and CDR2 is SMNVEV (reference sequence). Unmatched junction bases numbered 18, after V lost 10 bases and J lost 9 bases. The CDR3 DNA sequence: TGTGCCAACAACCGTCAGCGTGGGACTAGCGACGGTGAGCAGTTCTTC. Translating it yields CANNRQRGTSDGEQFF.

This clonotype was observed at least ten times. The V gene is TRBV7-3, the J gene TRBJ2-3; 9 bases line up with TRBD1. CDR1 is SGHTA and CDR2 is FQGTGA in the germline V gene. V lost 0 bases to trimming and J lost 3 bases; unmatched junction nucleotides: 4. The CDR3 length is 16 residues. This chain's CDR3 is CASSLTPGQGTDTQYF. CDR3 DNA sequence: TGTGCCAGCAGCTTAACGCCGGGACAGGGAACAGATACGCAGTATTTT. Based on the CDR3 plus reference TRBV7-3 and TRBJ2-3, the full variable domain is GAGVSQTPSNKVTEKGKYVELRCDPISGHTALYWYRQSLGQGPEFLIYFQGTGAADDSGLPNDRFFAVRPEGSVSTLKIQRTERGDSAVYLCASSLTPGQGTDTQYFGPGTRLTVL.